This TCR beta chain was found in a study of OX40 agonist ivuxolimab in advanced cancers. On the study more broadly: Patients were infused with ivuxolimab every 2 weeks at 0.01 to 10 mg/kg. Averaging 60 years in age, with a range of about 23 to 90, the cohort was around 87% male.

Data came from immunoSEQ multiplex PCR; TCRdb stores just in-frame clones and leaves some out. The table lists over 70,000 clones, under 80% of them singletons, with about 5.4% in the top ten. Germline assignment: CDR1 SGHRS and CDR2 YFSETQ. This CDR3 spans 15 amino acids. J was trimmed by 4 bases and V by 0 bases; bases with no gene match: 6. This TCR came from an adult with an advanced solid tumor such as melanoma, head and neck, liver or kidney cancer. The input for sequencing was CD4+ or CD8+ T cells sorted from blood, taken in a trial of the OX40 agonist ivuxolimab. The chain uses TRBV5-1 and TRBJ1-2, with TRBD1 matching over 7 bases. In DNA, the CDR3 is TGCGCCAGCAGCTTGGACGGACAGGTGGGCTATGGCTACACCTTC. The encoded protein is CASSLDGQVGYGYTF.